This section outlines one T cell receptor beta chain sequence together with its context. This sample stems from a study of blood T cell repertoires in COVID-19. Study at large: PBMCs, B-cell-depleted T cells, or T cells were the source of the cDNA or gDNA that made up the material.

The CDR3 consists of 15 residues. Trimming cost V 3 bases and J 6 bases; bases outside gene matches: 7. Germline-derived CDR1 and CDR2 are SGHRS and YFSETQ. As handled by the study authors: Reference gene primer amplification gave estimated nucleated cell counts. Method: immunoSEQ multiplex PCR; TCRdb's copy keeps in-frame clones and lacks some. For V, J and clone size, that table is used; D and trimming come from the DNA. The sample shows about 170,000 clones, roughly 86% of them seen only once. Enrollment of patients from Seattle took place during active infection, with longitudinal follow-up. The TCR originated in a woman of 80 years or more with COVID-19, enrolled during active disease. The rearrangement joins TRBV5-1 to TRBJ2-1; 9 nucleotides agree with TRBD1. The sample taken for sequencing was peripheral blood. The CDR3 reads CASSSSGTGPNEQFF. The CDR3 bases are TGCGCCAGCAGCTCATCAGGGACAGGGCCCAATGAGCAGTTCTTC.